This T cell receptor (beta chain) was obtained from a study of cytomegalovirus exposure and HLA in healthy donors. Broader study findings: Most TCR sequences were rare, but some public TCRs occurred in many donors. With DRB1 most and HLA-C fewest, TCR association rates differed between HLA loci in a later analysis.

Turning to this clone: The antigen remains unidentified.

In the PCR, 60 Vbeta and 13 Jbeta primers were used. Sequenced by immunoSEQ multiplex PCR; TCRdb stores in-frame clones only, minus some. The table shows roughly 150,000 clones, with roughly two thirds occurring only once. Trimming cost V 3 bases and J 0 bases; bases outside gene matches: 8. The CDR3 spans 17 residues. Germline lookup yields CDR1 LNHDA and CDR2 SQIVND (reference sequence). The J gene is TRBJ2-1, the V gene TRBV19; 7 bases fit TRBD2. Sequencing used PBMCs. This TCR derives from a woman younger than 35 in good health and CMV-seropositive. CDR3 region: CASSIPSRGSSYNEQFF. The CDR3 DNA reads TGTGCCAGTAGTATCCCATCGCGGGGGAGCTCCTACAATGAGCAGTTCTTC.